This T cell receptor beta chain was retrieved from a study of blood T cell repertoires in COVID-19. Across the study: From the United States, Italy and Spain came samples of acute and convalescent COVID-19.

Germline values: CDR1 MNHEY, CDR2 SVGAGI. Trimming left V 3 bases short and J 10 bases short, with 21 bases between. The CDR3 has 15 residues. Sequenced by immunoSEQ multiplex PCR; TCRdb stores in-frame clones only, minus some. The top ten hold roughly 2.7% of the sample, which has 140,000 to 150,000 clones, 70% to 90% seen once. This TCR was recovered from a human donor with acute or convalescent COVID-19. The donor label of this sample is uncertain. The sample was peripheral blood. The chain has TRBV6-5 and TRBJ1-2, with D possibly matching TRBD1 (6 bases). The DNA for the CDR3 is TGTGCCAGCAGTTATTCCTACGACAGGCATATGGACTACACCTTC. Translated, it gives CASSYSYDRHMDYTF.